This T cell receptor (beta chain) is drawn from a study of blood T cell repertoires in COVID-19 (dated by TCRdb to 2018 to 2020). Study-wide context: Collaborator samples came from the United States, Italy and Spain and covered acute and convalescent phases of COVID-19. The prospective study material was composed of cDNA or gDNA derived from T cells, B-cell-depleted T cells, or PBMCs. Subjects who had been exposed to COVID-19, were actively infected with it, or had recovered from it provided the deeply sampled blood TCRbeta repertoires that made up the dataset. The repertoires were released in a freely available public database intended as a resource for research on the immune response to SARS-CoV-2. Samples were obtained from the ongoing ImmuneRACE study (first 160 participants) and from over 1,000 subjects provided by 6 global collaborators. The sample metadata nearly always contained a de-identified subject ID, COVID-19 status, age in years and sex. Where HLA class I and class II types were available, the types were taken from metadata supplied by the sample provider, not from assay-based typing. The investigation overall reported the following: How much clinical and demographic metadata was included differed by source and by participant, and the metadata was provided uncurated.

CDR1 and CDR2, looked up from the germline V gene, are SNHLY and FYNNEI. The CDR3, cysteine through phenylalanine, is 14 amino acids long. Only the CDR3 portion is preserved as DNA: 42 bases, with reading frame beginning at the first base. V loses 10 bases at its end and J loses 4 bases; junction bases beyond the gene matches: 13. The immunoSEQ Assay, a bias-controlled multiplex PCR, was used to amplify TCRbeta CDR3 regions from genomic DNA. The authors' pipeline ran thus. The number of nucleated cells in each sample was estimated from the amplification of reference gene primers within the assay. Sequence reads were collapsed and filtered to measure the absolute abundance of every unique TCRbeta CDR3 rearrangement. For each sample, productive Simpson clonality was calculated as the square root of Simpson's diversity index over productive rearrangements. This is the immuneACCESS table as TCRdb keeps it, with only in-frame sequences that have V and J called. A part of the clones is gone; compared with another copy, unresolved V genes explain less than half, and the rest is unexplained. That table gives V, J and clone size, and the DNA gave D and trimming. The sample table shows around 620,000 clones, and about 87% are seen once. The ten most abundant clones make up roughly 0.25% of the sample.

Each collaborating institution followed its own protocols to collect whole blood in K2EDTA tubes. Collaborator samples were shipped for TCRbeta analysis as frozen whole blood, isolated PBMCs, or DNA extracted from either sample type. As concerns this clone: Its target antigen remains unknown. One base away there is no much larger clone; base qualities are not given.

The receptor chain draws on TRBV2 and TRBJ2-7, with 7 bases in between that match TRBD1. The receptor was derived from a woman aged 18-30 years with acute or convalescent COVID-19. The sequenced material came from peripheral blood. This receptor carries the CDR3 CAIKRGHNPYEQYF. Here is the DNA: TGTGCCATTAAGAGGGGGCACAACCCTTACGAGCAGTACTTC.